This T cell receptor beta chain is drawn from a study of preoperative IRX-2 immunotherapy in early breast cancer. Treatment: preoperative locoregional IRX-2 cytokine immunotherapy. Preoperative locoregional IRX-2 cytokine immunotherapy was tested in the phase Ib source study. This CDR3 has 19 residues. Losses at the gene ends were 3 bases for V and 1 base for J; bases not matched to a gene: 15. CDR1 SGHNT and CDR2 YENEEA come from the germline V gene. Sequencing was performed with immunoSEQ multiplex PCR; in TCRdb, only in-frame clones are kept and a portion is missing. The sample shows more than 20,000 clones, roughly 74% of them seen only once.

The chain employs TRBV11-3 and TRBJ1-5; 7 bases agree with TRBD1. The origin of this receptor is a human donor with breast cancer. The sample consisted of lymph node tissue, taken before IRX-2 immunotherapy. The CDR3 DNA is TGTGCCAGCAGCTTGCCGGGACAGTATCGGGACCCAAGCAATCAGCCCCAGCATTTT. Protein product: CASSLPGQYRDPSNQPQHF.